These 23 T cell receptor beta chains were sequenced from one sample in a study of T cells in Graves' hyperthyroidism and ophthalmopathy. Amplified TCR beta CDR3 regions came from RNA transcripts. The study used the HTBI primer set for a first-round RT-PCR of the TCR CDR3. TCRdb reprocessed the multiplex PCR reads via MiXCR and lists one record per CDR3 protein. The sample includes 150,000 to 200,000 distinct CDR3 sequences, about 15% of them seen just once. The source material was blood. Receptors were obtained from a woman in her fifties or sixties with Graves' hyperthyroidism.

This clonotype has a count of ten or more. The genes are TRBV12-3 or TRBV12-4 and TRBJ2-1, with D perhaps matching TRBD2 (5 bases). The CDR3 has 14 amino acids. The V and J ends lost 2 bases and 6 bases respectively, with 11 bases between them. The CDR3 is CASSLRTGINEQFF. For the CDR3, the DNA is TGTGCCAGCAGTTTAAGGACGGGGATCAATGAGCAGTTCTTC.

The chain links TRBV11-2 to TRBJ2-7, with 11 bases matching TRBD2. Germline lookup yields CDR1 SGHAT and CDR2 FQNNGV. The CDR3 consists of 17 residues. The ends lost 5 bases at V and 4 bases at J; junction bases unmatched: 13. CDR3 sequence: CASSPRIGGTSGYEQYF. CDR3 in DNA: TGTGCCAGCAGCCCTCGTATAGGCGGGACTAGCGGTTACGAGCAGTACTTC. The full variable domain, in which reference TRBV11-2 and TRBJ2-7 provide the parts outside the CDR3, is EAGVAQSPRYKIIEKRQSVAFWCNPISGHATLYWYQQILGQGPKLLIQFQNNGVVDDSQLPKDRFSAERLKGVDSTLKIQPAKLEDSAVYLCASSPRIGGTSGYEQYFGPGTRLTVT.

This chain uses TRBV11-3 with TRBJ1-1; D unclear. CDR1 is SGHNT and CDR2 is YENEEA in the germline V gene. The CDR3 loop spans 13 amino acids. The V gene lost 0 bases and the J gene lost 3 bases, with 5 bases spanning the gap. This CDR3 reads CASSLDLYTEAFF. For the CDR3, the DNA is TGTGCCAGCAGCTTAGATTTGTACACTGAAGCTTTCTTT. The full variable domain, its missing parts supplied by reference TRBV11-3 and TRBJ1-1, is EAGVVQSPRYKIIEKKQPVAFWCNPISGHNTLYWYLQNLGQGPELLIRYENEEAVDDSQLPKDRFSAERLKGVDSTLKIQPAELGDSAVYLCASSLDLYTEAFFGQGTRLTVV.

In this sample, this clonotype turned up many times. This chain joins TRBV9 and TRBJ1-1; D uncertain. Germline V lookup: CDR1 SGDLS, CDR2 YYNGEE. The CDR3 runs to 12 residues. Trimming removed 8 bases from V and 0 bases from J, with 8 bases in between. The CDR3 DNA sequence: TGTGCCAGTAGAGCTATGAACACTGAAGCTTTCTTT. It encodes CASRAMNTEAFF.

This clonotype was observed many times. This sequence joins TRBV20-1 and TRBJ1-2; D gene uncertain. The CDR3 contains 11 residues. Trimming left V 1 base short and J 8 bases short, with 8 bases between. CDR1 is DFQATT and CDR2 is SNEGSKA in the germline V gene (reference sequence). In nucleotides, the CDR3 is TGCAGTGCTAGAGTCCTCTTGGGCTACACCTTC. Its protein product is CSARVLLGYTF.

The table lists this clonotype with many counts. This chain joins TRBV28 and TRBJ1-1; D gene unclear. CDR1 and CDR2 from the germline V gene are MDHEN and SYDVKM. The germline V and J ends were trimmed by 8 bases and 0 bases, with 7 bases remaining between them. This CDR3 region has 12 residues. The CDR3 coding sequence is TGTGCCAGCGGTACCTTGAACACTGAAGCTTTCTTT. Its translation: CASGTLNTEAFF.

This clonotype was seen only a few times. This chain links TRBV5-5 with TRBJ1-4; D ambiguous. V was cut by 0 bases and J by 6 bases, with 12 bases left in between. Germline V lookup: CDR1 SGHKS, CDR2 YYEKEE (reference sequence). The CDR3 extends over 15 amino acids. The CDR3 coding sequence is TGTGCCAGCAGCTTGGGGGGTAACGACCATGAAAAACTGTTTTTT. Amino acid sequence: CASSLGGNDHEKLFF.

In its sample, this clonotype was seen many times. The chain recombines TRBV6-2 or TRBV6-3 with TRBJ1-6; 9 nucleotides agree with TRBD1. CDR1 MNHEY and CDR2 SVGEGT come from the germline V gene. The CDR3 loop spans 14 amino acids. Losses at the gene ends were 7 bases for V and 9 bases for J; bases not matched to a gene: 7. The CDR3 loop is CASTPGQGRSPLHF. The CDR3 DNA follows: TGTGCCAGCACCCCAGGACAGGGGCGTTCACCCCTCCACTTT.

In its sample, this clonotype was seen many times. This chain joins TRBV19 and TRBJ1-6; the D gene is possibly TRBD1 (5 bases). V lost 7 bases to trimming and J lost 6 bases, with 22 bases between them. Germline lookup yields CDR1 LNHDA and CDR2 SQIVND (reference sequence). This CDR3 is built from 17 residues. CDR3 DNA: TGTGCCAGTACCGATGGGGCAGGGCCGAACCCTAATTCACCCCTCCACTTT. It translates to CASTDGAGPNPNSPLHF.

The CDR3 DNA reads as TGTGCCAGCAGTACTGGGGACAGCCTAGGGGAGACCCAGTACTTC. It specifies CASSTGDSLGETQYF. The J gene is TRBJ2-5, the V gene TRBV6-2 or TRBV6-3; 7 positions match TRBD1. V shed 5 bases, J shed 5 bases, and the junction held 11 bases outside the gene matches. CDR1 and CDR2 from the germline V gene are MNHEY and SVGEGT. The CDR3 sequence is 15 residues long.

The genes are TRBV28 and TRBJ2-7, with D unclear. This CDR3 region has 12 residues. The germline gives CDR1 MDHEN, CDR2 SYDVKM. Trimming removed 5 bases from V and 3 bases from J, with 8 bases in between. In DNA, the CDR3 is TGTGCCAGCAGTCTTCGCAACTACGAGCAGTACTTC. Protein: CASSLRNYEQYF.

This clonotype was recorded many times. The chain combines TRBV6-5 with TRBJ1-2; TRBD1 agrees at 9 bases. CDR1 and CDR2 from the germline V gene are MNHEY and SVGAGI. This CDR3 is 12 amino acids long. V lost 0 bases to trimming and J lost 14 bases; unmatched junction nucleotides: 4. This chain's CDR3 is CASSYSTGGVTF. As DNA, the CDR3 is TGTGCCAGCAGTTACTCAACAGGGGGCGTTACCTTC.

The sample holds many counts of this clonotype. V gene TRBV28 combines with J gene TRBJ1-2; D is unclear. The CDR3 has 13 amino acids. Germline V gives CDR1 MDHEN, CDR2 SYDVKM. V was trimmed by 8 bases and J by 5 bases, leaving 15 bases between them. The CDR3 is CASCSIGIYGYTF. The CDR3 DNA sequence: TGTGCCAGCTGCTCAATCGGGATATATGGCTACACCTTC.

This clonotype was counted at least ten times. This sequence joins TRBV2 and TRBJ2-7; TRBD2 might be the D (7 bases). CDR1 SNHLY and CDR2 FYNNEI come from the germline V gene. CDR3 size: 12 residues. Trimming shortened V by 6 bases and J by 6 bases, and 12 bases separated the two germline ends. CDR3: CASSVGGPEQYF. The CDR3 bases are TGTGCCAGCAGCGTGGGGGGGCCCGAGCAGTACTTC.

The V and J genes are TRBV3-1 and TRBJ1-2, with D possibly being TRBD1 (5 bases). Looked up from germline, CDR1 is LGHDT and CDR2 is YNNKEL (reference sequence). V lost 3 bases and J 4 bases, leaving 12 bases between the germline ends. The CDR3 contains 14 residues. The CDR3 sequence is CASSQAGLGYGYTF. CDR3 DNA: TGTGCCAGCAGCCAGGCAGGGCTCGGCTATGGCTACACCTTC.

This clonotype was observed many times. The chain uses TRBV7-9 and TRBJ2-7; 7 bases are shared with TRBD1. The ends lost 9 bases at V and 0 bases at J; junction bases unmatched: 8. The CDR3 spans 14 residues. CDR1 and CDR2 (germline): SEHNR, FQNEAQ (reference sequence). The CDR3 nucleotides are TGTGCCAGTAGTCCGACAGGGAGCTCCTACGAGCAGTACTTC. Amino acid sequence: CASSPTGSSYEQYF.

There are many counts of this clonotype. The chain employs TRBV7-9 and TRBJ1-1; 10 nucleotides align to TRBD1. Per the germline V gene, CDR1 is SEHNR and CDR2 is FQNEAQ (reference sequence). V trimming: 2 bases; J trimming: 3 bases; junction bases outside the gene matches: 6. The CDR3 has 16 amino acids. The CDR3, as DNA: TGTGCCAGCAGCTTACCGACAGGGGGCTCGTACACTGAAGCTTTCTTT. Translating it yields CASSLPTGGSYTEAFF.

Many counts were recorded for this clonotype. The rearrangement uses TRBV12-3 or TRBV12-4 and TRBJ1-5; 8 bases fit TRBD1. This CDR3 region has 16 residues. The ends lost 1 base at V and 5 bases at J; junction bases unmatched: 7. In DNA, the CDR3 is TGTGCCAGCAGTTTAGACCCGACAGGGGAGGATCAGCCCCAGCATTTT. Amino acid sequence: CASSLDPTGEDQPQHF.

This clonotype was detected a few times. This chain connects TRBV7-9 to TRBJ2-5; D unclear. CDR1 is SEHNR, CDR2 FQNEAQ, per germline (reference sequence). V was clipped by 5 bases and J by 1 base, with 11 bases between them. The CDR3 runs to 14 residues. The DNA of the CDR3 is TGTGCCAGCAGCCCCCACTCCCTCCAAGAGACCCAGTACTTC. This sequence encodes CASSPHSLQETQYF.

This clonotype came up a few times. This chain uses TRBV7-6 with TRBJ2-1, with 10 bases matching TRBD2. This CDR3 is 17 amino acids long. CDR1 and CDR2 (germline): SGHVS, FNYEAQ. V was clipped by 0 bases and J by 0 bases; unmatched bases: 2. The CDR3 is CASSLAPSGSSYNEQFF. CDR3 in DNA: TGTGCCAGCAGCTTAGCGCCTAGCGGGAGCTCCTACAATGAGCAGTTCTTC.

In its sample, this clonotype was seen many times. V gene TRBV7-9 combines with J gene TRBJ2-7; TRBD1 matches 7 bases. V trimming: 5 bases; J trimming: 7 bases; junction bases outside the gene matches: 11. Germline V gene sequence: CDR1 SEHNR, CDR2 FQNEAQ (reference sequence). The CDR3 has 14 residues. The CDR3 protein is CASSEDRATGEQYF. The CDR3 DNA is TGTGCCAGCAGCGAAGACAGGGCCACGGGGGAGCAGTACTTC. Complete variable domain (other parts from reference TRBV7-9 and TRBJ2-7): DTGVSQNPRHKITKRGQNVTFRCDPISEHNRLYWYRQTLGQGPEFLTYFQNEAQLEKSRLLSDRFSAERPKGSFSTLEIQRTEQGDSAMYLCASSEDRATGEQYFGPGTRLTVT.

This clonotype occurred a few times. V is TRBV4-1 and J is TRBJ2-4, with D possibly TRBD1 on 6 matching bases. V shed 2 bases and J shed 0 bases, with 11 bases lying between them. Per germline, CDR1 MGHRA and CDR2 YSYEKL. The CDR3 runs to 16 residues. The CDR3 is CASSQTATGAKNIQYF. CDR3 coding DNA: TGCGCCAGCAGCCAAACCGCGACAGGAGCCAAAAACATTCAGTACTTC.

This clonotype has a handful of counts. In DNA, the CDR3 is TGTGCCAGCAGCGTAGCGGCGGGGGAGGACTACAATGAGCAGTTCTTC. This encodes CASSVAAGEDYNEQFF. V usage is TRBV9 and J usage is TRBJ2-1; 7 bases align to TRBD2. The CDR3 covers 16 residues. The germline CDR1 and CDR2 sequences are SGDLS and YYNGEE. V lost 0 bases, J lost 3 bases, and 6 bases stayed unmatched.